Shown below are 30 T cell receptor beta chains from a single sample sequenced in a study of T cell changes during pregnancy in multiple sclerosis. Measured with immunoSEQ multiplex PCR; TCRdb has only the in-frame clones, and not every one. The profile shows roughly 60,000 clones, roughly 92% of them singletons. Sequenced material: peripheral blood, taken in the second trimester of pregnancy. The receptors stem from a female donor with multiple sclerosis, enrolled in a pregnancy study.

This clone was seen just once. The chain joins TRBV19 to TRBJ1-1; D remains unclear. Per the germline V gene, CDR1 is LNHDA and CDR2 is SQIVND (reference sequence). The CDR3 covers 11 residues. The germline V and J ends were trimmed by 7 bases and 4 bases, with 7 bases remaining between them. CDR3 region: CASTPGTEAFF. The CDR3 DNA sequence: TGTGCCAGTACCCCAGGCACTGAAGCTTTCTTT.

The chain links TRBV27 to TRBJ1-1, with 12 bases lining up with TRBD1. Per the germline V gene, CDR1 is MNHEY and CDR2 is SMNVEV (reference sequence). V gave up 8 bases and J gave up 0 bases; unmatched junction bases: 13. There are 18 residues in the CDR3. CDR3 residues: CASSPGQGAYFMNTEAFF. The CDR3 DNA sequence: TGTGCCAGCTCCCCGGGACAGGGGGCATACTTCATGAACACTGAAGCTTTCTTT.

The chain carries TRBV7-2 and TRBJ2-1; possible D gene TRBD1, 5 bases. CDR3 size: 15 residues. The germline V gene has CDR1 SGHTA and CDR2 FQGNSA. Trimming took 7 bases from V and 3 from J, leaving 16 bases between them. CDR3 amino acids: CASTADSSRYNEQFF. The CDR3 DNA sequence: TGTGCCAGCACAGCCGACAGCAGCCGCTACAATGAGCAGTTCTTC.

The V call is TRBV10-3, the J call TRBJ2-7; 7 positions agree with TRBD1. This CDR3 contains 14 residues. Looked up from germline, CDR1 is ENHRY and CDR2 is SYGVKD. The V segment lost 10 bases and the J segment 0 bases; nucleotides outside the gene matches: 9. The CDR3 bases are TGTGCCACCGGGGCCGACAGGGACTCCTACGAGCAGTACTTC. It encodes CATGADRDSYEQYF.

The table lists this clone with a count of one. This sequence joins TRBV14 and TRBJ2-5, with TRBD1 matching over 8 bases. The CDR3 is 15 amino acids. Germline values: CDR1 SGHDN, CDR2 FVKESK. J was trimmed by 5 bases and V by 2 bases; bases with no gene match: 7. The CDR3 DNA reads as TGTGCCAGCAGCCAACCTCTCCGGACAGGGGAGACCCAGTACTTC. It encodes CASSQPLRTGETQYF.

The CDR3 spells CASSPGQGASEQYF. The CDR3 DNA reads as TGCGCCAGCTCCCCGGGACAGGGGGCGAGCGAGCAGTACTTC. V gene TRBV4-3 combines with J gene TRBJ2-5; 12 bases map to TRBD1. The J call is doubtful: the DNA matches TRBJ2-7 better. CDR1 LGHNA and CDR2 YSLEER come from the germline V gene. CDR3 size: 14 residues.

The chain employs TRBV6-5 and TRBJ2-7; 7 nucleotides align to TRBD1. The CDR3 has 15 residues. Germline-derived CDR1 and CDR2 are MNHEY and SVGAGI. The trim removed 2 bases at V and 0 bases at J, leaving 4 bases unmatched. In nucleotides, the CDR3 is TGTGCCAGCAGTTACGGTCAGGGGGTCTCCTACGAGCAGTACTTC. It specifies CASSYGQGVSYEQYF.

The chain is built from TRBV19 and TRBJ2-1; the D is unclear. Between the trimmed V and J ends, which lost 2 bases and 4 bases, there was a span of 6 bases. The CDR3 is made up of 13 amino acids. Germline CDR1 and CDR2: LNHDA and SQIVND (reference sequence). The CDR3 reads CASSIIPYNEQFF. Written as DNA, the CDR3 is TGTGCCAGTAGTATAATCCCATACAATGAGCAGTTCTTC.

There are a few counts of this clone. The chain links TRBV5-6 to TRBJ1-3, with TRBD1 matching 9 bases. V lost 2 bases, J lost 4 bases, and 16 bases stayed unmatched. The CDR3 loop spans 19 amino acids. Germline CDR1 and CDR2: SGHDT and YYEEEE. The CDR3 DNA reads TGTGCCAGCAGCTTCCGATACCGGACAGGGGATTTGGGGGGAAACACCATATATTTT. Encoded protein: CASSFRYRTGDLGGNTIYF.

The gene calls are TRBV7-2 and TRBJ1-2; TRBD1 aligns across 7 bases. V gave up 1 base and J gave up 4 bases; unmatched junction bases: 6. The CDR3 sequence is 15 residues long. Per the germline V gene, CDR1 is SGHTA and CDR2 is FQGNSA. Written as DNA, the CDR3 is TGTGCCAGCAGCTTAGGGAGGGGGCAAGGCTATGGCTACACCTTC. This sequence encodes CASSLGRGQGYGYTF.

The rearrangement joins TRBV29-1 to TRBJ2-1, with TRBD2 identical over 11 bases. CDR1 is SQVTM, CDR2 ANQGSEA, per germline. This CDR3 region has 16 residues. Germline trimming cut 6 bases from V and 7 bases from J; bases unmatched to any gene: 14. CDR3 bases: TGCAGCGTCCGTACTAGCGGGAGTGCCGTTTATAATGAGCAGTTCTTC. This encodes CSVRTSGSAVYNEQFF.

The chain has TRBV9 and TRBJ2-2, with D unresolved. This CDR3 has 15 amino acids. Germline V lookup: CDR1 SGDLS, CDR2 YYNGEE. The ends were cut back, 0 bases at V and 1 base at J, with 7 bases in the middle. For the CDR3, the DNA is TGTGCCAGCAGCGTAGGACGGAGGAACACCGGGGAGCTGTTTTTT. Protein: CASSVGRRNTGELFF.

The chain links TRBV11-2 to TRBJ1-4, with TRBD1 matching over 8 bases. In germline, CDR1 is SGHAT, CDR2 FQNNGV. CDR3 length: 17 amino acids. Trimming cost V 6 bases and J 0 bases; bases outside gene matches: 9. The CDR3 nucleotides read TGTGCCAGCAGTCAAGACAGGGGTGTTGCAACTAATGAAAAACTGTTTTTT. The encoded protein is CASSQDRGVATNEKLFF. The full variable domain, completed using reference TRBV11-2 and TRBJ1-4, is EAGVAQSPRYKIIEKRQSVAFWCNPISGHATLYWYQQILGQGPKLLIQFQNNGVVDDSQLPKDRFSAERLKGVDSTLKIQPAKLEDSAVYLCASSQDRGVATNEKLFFGSGTQLSVL.

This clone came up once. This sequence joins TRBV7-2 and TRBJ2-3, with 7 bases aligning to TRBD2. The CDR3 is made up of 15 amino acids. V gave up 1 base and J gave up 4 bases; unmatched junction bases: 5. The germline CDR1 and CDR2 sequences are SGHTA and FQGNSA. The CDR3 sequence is CASSLGGGSSDTQYF. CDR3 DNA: TGTGCCAGCAGCTTAGGTGGCGGGAGCTCAGATACGCAGTATTTT.

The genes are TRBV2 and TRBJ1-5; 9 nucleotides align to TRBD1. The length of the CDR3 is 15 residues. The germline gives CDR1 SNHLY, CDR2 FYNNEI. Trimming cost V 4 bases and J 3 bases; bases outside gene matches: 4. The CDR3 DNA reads TGTGCCAGCAGTGGGACAGGGGACTACAATCAGCCCCAGCATTTT. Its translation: CASSGTGDYNQPQHF. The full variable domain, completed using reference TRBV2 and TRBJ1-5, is EPEVTQTPSHQVTQMGQEVILRCVPISNHLYFYWYRQILGQKVEFLVSFYNNEISEKSEIFDDQFSVERPDGSNFTLKIRSTKLEDSAMYFCASSGTGDYNQPQHFGDGTRLSIL.

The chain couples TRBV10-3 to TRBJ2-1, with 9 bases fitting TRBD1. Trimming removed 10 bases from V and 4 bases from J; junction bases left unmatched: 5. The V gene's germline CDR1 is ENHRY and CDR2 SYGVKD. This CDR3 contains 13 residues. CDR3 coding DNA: TGTGCCACCGGGACAGGGCCGTACAATGAGCAGTTCTTC. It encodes CATGTGPYNEQFF.

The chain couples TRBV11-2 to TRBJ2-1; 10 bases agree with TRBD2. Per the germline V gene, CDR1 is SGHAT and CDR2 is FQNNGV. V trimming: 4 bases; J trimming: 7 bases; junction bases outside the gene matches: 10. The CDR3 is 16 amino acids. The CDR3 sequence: CASSSLGASGRNEQFF. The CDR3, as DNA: TGTGCCAGCAGCTCGCTCGGCGCTAGCGGGAGAAATGAGCAGTTCTTC.

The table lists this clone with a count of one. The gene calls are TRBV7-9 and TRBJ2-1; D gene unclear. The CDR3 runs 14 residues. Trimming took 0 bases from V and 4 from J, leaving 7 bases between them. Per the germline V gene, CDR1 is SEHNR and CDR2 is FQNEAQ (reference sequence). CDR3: CASSLASVYNEQFF. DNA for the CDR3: TGTGCCAGCAGCTTAGCGTCCGTATACAATGAGCAGTTCTTC.

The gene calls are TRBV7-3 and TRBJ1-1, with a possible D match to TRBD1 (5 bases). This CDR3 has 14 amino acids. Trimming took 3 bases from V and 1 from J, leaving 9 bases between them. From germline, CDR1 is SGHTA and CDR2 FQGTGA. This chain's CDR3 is CASSLKGQNTEAFF. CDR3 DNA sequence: TGTGCCAGCAGCTTGAAAGGACAGAACACTGAAGCTTTCTTT.

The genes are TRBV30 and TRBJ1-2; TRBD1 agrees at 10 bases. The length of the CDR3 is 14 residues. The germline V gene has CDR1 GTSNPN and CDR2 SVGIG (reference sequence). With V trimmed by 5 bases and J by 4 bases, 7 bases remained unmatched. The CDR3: CAWAARDRGYGYTF. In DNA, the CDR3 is TGTGCCTGGGCCGCTCGGGACAGGGGCTATGGCTACACCTTC.

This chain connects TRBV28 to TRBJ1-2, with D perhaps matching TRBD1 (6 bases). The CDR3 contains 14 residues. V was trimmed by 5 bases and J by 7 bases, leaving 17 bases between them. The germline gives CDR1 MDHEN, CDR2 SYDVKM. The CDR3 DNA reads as TGTGCCAGCAGTACAGGGTTCTCCTTCGGTGGCTACACCTTC. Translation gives CASSTGFSFGGYTF.

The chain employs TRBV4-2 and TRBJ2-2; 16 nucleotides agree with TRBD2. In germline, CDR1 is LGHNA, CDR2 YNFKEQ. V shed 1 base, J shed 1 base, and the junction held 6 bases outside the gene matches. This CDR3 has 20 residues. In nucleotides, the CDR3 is TGTGCCAGCAGCCAAGCCCCGGGACTAGCGGGAGGGCAGAACACCGGGGAGCTGTTTTTT. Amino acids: CASSQAPGLAGGQNTGELFF.

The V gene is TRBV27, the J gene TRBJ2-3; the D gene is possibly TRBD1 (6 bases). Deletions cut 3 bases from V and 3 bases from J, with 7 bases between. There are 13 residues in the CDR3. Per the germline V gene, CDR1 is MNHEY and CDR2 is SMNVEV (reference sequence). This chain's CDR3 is CASSFTGTDTQYF. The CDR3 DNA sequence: TGTGCCAGCAGTTTTACAGGGACAGATACGCAGTATTTT.

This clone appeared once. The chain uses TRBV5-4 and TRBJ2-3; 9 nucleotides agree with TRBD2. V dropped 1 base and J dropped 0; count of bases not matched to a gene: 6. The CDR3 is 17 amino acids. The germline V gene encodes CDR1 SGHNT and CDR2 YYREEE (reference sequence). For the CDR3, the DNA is TGTGCCAGCAGCTTGCCGGGACTAGCTGGTAGCACAGATACGCAGTATTTT. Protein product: CASSLPGLAGSTDTQYF.

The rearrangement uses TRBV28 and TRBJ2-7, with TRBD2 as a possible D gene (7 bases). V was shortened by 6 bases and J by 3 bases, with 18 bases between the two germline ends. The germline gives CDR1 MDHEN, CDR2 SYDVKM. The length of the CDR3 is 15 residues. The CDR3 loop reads CASSPGGGLRYEQYF. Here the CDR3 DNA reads TGTGCCAGCAGCCCCGGCGGGGGCCTCCGCTACGAGCAGTACTTC.

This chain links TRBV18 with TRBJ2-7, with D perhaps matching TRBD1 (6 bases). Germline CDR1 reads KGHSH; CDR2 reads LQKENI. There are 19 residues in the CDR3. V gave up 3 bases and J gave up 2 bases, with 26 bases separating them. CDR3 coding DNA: TGTGCCAGCTCACCCCCAGGCACAGGGACGGAGAAGTTGCCCTACGAGCAGTACTTC. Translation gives CASSPPGTGTEKLPYEQYF.

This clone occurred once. As DNA, the CDR3 is TGTGCCTGCCGGGACAGGGGGCGAGAGACCCAGTACTTC. Translating gives CACRDRGRETQYF. The chain links TRBV30 to TRBJ2-5; 12 bases are a match to TRBD1. Unmatched junction bases numbered 3, after V lost 6 bases and J lost 4 bases. The germline V gene has CDR1 GTSNPN and CDR2 SVGIG (reference sequence). The CDR3 spans 13 residues. The whole variable domain, filled in from reference TRBV30 and TRBJ2-5, reads SQTIHQWPATLVQPVGSPLSLECTVEGTSNPNLYWYRQAAGRGLQLLFYSVGIGQISSEVPQNLSASRPQDRQFILSSKKLLLSDSGFYLCACRDRGRETQYFGPGTRLLVL.

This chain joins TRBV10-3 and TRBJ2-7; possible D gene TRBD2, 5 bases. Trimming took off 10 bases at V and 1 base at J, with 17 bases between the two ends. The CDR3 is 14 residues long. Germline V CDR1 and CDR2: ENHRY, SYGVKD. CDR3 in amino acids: CASAKGSGSYEQYF. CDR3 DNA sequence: TGTGCCAGTGCTAAGGGTTCGGGGTCCTACGAGCAGTACTTC.

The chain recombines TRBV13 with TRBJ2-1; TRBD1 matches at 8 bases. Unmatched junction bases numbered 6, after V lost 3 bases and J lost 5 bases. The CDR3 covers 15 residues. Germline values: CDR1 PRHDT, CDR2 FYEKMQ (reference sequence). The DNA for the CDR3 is TGTGCCAGCAGCTTGCCCCAGGGGGCGAACAATGAGCAGTTCTTC. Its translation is CASSLPQGANNEQFF.

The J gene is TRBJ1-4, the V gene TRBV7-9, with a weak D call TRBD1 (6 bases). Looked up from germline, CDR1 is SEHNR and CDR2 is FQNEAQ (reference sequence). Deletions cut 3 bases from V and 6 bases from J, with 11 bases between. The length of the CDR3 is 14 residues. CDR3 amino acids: CASSFLQGYEKLFF. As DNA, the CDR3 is TGTGCCAGCAGCTTCTTACAGGGCTATGAAAAACTGTTTTTT.